This T cell receptor beta chain appears in the sequencing data of a study of T cell changes during pregnancy in multiple sclerosis. Sequenced by immunoSEQ multiplex PCR; TCRdb stores in-frame clones only, minus some. The sample records approximately 11,000 clones, roughly 94% being singletons. V lost 6 bases, J lost 4 bases, and 16 bases lay in between. Per the germline V gene, CDR1 is SGHTS and CDR2 is YDEGEE. The CDR3 consists of 15 residues. The rearrangement uses TRBV5-8 and TRBJ2-2; D not resolved. The sequence derives from a female donor with multiple sclerosis, enrolled in a pregnancy study. The sample consisted of CD4+ T cells from peripheral blood mononuclear cells, taken before pregnancy. CDR3 bases: TGTGCCAGCACCCCTCGGGTCGCTCCCACCGGGGAGCTGTTTTTT. This sequence encodes CASTPRVAPTGELFF.